A single sample is the source of the 6 T cell receptor beta chains below, sequenced in a study of siplizumab effects on memory and regulatory T cells. Some clones are missing from TCRdb's copy, which holds only in-frame ones; the method was immunoSEQ multiplex PCR. Of about 91,000 clones listed, 93% are singletons. The material sequenced was CD8+ T cells sorted from blood. These TCRs come from a human donor in good health.

The chain recombines TRBV27 with TRBJ1-2; D is ambiguous. The CDR3 covers 13 residues. Trimming left V 0 bases short and J 6 bases short, with 8 bases between. CDR1 and CDR2 from the germline V gene are MNHEY and SMNVEV (reference sequence). Here the CDR3 reads CASSLSLYNGYTF. The CDR3 bases are TGTGCCAGCAGTTTATCTCTCTATAATGGCTACACCTTC.

This chain uses TRBV27 with TRBJ2-3; the match to TRBD2 covers 10 bases. Germline lookup yields CDR1 MNHEY and CDR2 SMNVEV (reference sequence). V was pared by 5 bases and J by 6 bases, with 11 bases of the junction left unmatched. The CDR3 has 16 amino acids. The CDR3 loop reads CASSLRLAGPPDTQYF. CDR3 nucleotide sequence: TGTGCCAGCAGTCTAAGACTAGCGGGCCCCCCGGATACGCAGTATTTT.

This CDR3 is CASSLVLAPGEQFF. The DNA of the CDR3 is TGTGCCAGCAGCTTAGTGCTGGCTCCCGGGGAGCAGTTCTTC. The rearrangement links TRBV7-9 to TRBJ2-1; D not certain. The CDR3 covers 14 residues. The ends were cut back, 1 base at V and 10 bases at J, with 14 bases in the middle. CDR1 and CDR2 from the germline V gene are SEHNR and FQNEAQ (reference sequence).

The V gene is TRBV6-5, the J gene TRBJ1-1; D gene ambiguous. Trimming removed 2 bases from V and 3 bases from J, with 10 bases in between. Germline-derived CDR1 and CDR2 are MNHEY and SVGAGI. The CDR3 sequence is 14 residues long. The CDR3 here is CASSYTDQDTEAFF. CDR3 sequence (DNA): TGTGCCAGCAGTTACACTGATCAAGACACTGAAGCTTTCTTT.

The V call is TRBV10-3, the J call TRBJ1-3; the D is unclear. The length of the CDR3 is 15 residues. The V gene lost 4 bases and the J gene lost 1 base, with 11 bases spanning the gap. Per germline, CDR1 ENHRY and CDR2 SYGVKD. Here the CDR3 DNA reads TGTGCCATCAGTGGAGTGGGGAGTTCTGGAAACACCATATATTTT. Translated: CAISGVGSSGNTIYF.

The chain carries TRBV9 and TRBJ2-7; 9 bases are shared with TRBD2. The V and J ends lost 3 bases and 5 bases, in that order; junction bases with no gene match: 12. Germline CDR1 is SGDLS and CDR2 is YYNGEE. The CDR3 covers 16 residues. The CDR3 loop reads CASSALGLREGDEQYF. The DNA for the CDR3 is TGTGCCAGCAGCGCTCTCGGGTTGCGGGAGGGCGACGAGCAGTACTTC. Combining the CDR3 with reference TRBV9 and TRBJ2-7 gives the whole variable domain DSGVTQTPKHLITATGQRVTLRCSPRSGDLSVYWYQQSLDQGLQFLIQYYNGEERAKGNILERFSAQQFPDLHSELNLSSLELGDSALYFCASSALGLREGDEQYFGPGTRLTVT.